This T cell receptor beta chain is drawn from a study of shared clonotypes between healthy human individuals. Selected positively for CCR7 and CD45RO-negative, naive CD8 cells excluded terminally differentiated effector memory CD45RA+ cells. This CDR3 contains 14 residues. From germline, CDR1 is LNHDA and CDR2 SQIVND (reference sequence). V lost 5 bases to trimming and J lost 2 bases; unmatched junction nucleotides: 2. Sequencing was performed with immunoSEQ multiplex PCR; in TCRdb, only in-frame clones are kept and a portion is missing. The table has about 2 million clones, about 94% seen once. The sequenced material came from naive CD8+ T cells sorted from blood. The origin of this receptor is a man younger than 35 in good health. The rearrangement joins TRBV19 to TRBJ2-1; TRBD1 aligns across 8 bases. This CDR3 reads CASSLQGAYNEQFF. For the CDR3, the DNA is TGTGCCAGTAGTTTACAGGGGGCCTACAATGAGCAGTTCTTC.